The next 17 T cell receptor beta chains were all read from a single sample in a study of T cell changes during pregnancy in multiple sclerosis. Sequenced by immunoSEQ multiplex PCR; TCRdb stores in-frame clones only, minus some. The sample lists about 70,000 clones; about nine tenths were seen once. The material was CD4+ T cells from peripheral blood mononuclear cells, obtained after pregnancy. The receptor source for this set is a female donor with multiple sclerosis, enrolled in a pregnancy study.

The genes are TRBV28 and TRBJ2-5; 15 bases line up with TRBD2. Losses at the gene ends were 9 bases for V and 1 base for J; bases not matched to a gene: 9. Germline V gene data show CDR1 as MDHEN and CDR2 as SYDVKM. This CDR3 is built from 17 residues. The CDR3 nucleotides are TGTGCCAGTACCGGGACTAGCGGGAGGTATCTCCAAGAGACCCAGTACTTC. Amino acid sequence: CASTGTSGRYLQETQYF.

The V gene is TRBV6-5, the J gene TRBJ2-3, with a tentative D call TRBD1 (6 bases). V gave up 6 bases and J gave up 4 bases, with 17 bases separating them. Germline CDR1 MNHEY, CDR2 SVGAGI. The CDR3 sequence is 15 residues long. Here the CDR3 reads CASRPDRTGPDTQYF. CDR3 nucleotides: TGTGCCAGCAGACCCGACAGGACTGGGCCAGATACGCAGTATTTT.

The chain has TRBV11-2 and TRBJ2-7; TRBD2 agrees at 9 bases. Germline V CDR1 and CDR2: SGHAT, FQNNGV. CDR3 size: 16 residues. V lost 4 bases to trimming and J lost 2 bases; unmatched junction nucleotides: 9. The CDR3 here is CASSYPPSGVTYEQYF. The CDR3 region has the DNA TGTGCCAGCAGCTACCCCCCTAGCGGGGTAACCTACGAGCAGTACTTC.

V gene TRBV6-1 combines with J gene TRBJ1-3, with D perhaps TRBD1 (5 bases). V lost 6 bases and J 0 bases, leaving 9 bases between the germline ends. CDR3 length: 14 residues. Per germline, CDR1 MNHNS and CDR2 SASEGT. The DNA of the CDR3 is TGTGCCAGCAGGGGGCTGGCCTCTGGAAACACCATATATTTT. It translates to CASRGLASGNTIYF.

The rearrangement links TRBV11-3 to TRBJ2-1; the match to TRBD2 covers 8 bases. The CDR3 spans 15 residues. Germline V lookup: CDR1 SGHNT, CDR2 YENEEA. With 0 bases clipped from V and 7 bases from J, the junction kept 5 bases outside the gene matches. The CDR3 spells CASSLDGGAWNEQFF. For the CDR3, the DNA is TGTGCCAGCAGCTTAGACGGGGGGGCCTGGAATGAGCAGTTCTTC.

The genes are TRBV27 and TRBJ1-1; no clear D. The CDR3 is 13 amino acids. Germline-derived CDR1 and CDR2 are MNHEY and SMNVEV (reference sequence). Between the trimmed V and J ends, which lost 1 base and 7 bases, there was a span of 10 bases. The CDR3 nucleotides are TGTGCCAGCAGTTTATTCGAGGGTGGTGAAGCTTTCTTT. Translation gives CASSLFEGGEAFF.

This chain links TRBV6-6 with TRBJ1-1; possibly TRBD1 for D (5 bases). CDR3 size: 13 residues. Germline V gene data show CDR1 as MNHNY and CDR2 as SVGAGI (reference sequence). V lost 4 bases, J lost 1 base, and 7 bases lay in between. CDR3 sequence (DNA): TGTGCCAGCAGTTGGGGCGGGAACACTGAAGCTTTCTTT. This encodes CASSWGGNTEAFF.

The CDR3 bases are TGTGCCAGCAGTGATGACAGCCTATCACCCCTCCACTTT. It translates to CASSDDSLSPLHF. This chain uses TRBV2 with TRBJ1-6, with D possibly TRBD1 on 5 matching bases. The length of the CDR3 is 13 residues. Trimming cost V 3 bases and J 10 bases, with 10 bases left between them. Germline V lookup: CDR1 SNHLY, CDR2 FYNNEI.

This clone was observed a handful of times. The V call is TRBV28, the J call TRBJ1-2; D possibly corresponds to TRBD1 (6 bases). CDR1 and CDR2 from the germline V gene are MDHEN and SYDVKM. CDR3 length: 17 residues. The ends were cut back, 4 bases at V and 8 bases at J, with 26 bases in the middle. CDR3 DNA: TGTGCCAGCAGTTCCGGTGGGGGAGGGGGGCGAGGTCACGGCTACACCTTC. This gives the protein CASSSGGGGGRGHGYTF.

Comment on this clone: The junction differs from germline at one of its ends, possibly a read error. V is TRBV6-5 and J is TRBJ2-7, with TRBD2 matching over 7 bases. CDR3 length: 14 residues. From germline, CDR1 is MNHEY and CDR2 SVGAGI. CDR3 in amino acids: CASRYRREGYEQYF. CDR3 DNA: TGTGCCAGCCGTTATCGGAGGGAGGGGTACGAGCAGTACTTC.

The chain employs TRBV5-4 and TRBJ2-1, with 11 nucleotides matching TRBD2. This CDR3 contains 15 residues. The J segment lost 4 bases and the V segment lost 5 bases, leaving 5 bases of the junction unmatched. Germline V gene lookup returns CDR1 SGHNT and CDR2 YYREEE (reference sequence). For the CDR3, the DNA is TGTGCCAGCAGGTTAGCGGGGGGGCCTTACAATGAGCAGTTCTTC. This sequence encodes CASRLAGGPYNEQFF.

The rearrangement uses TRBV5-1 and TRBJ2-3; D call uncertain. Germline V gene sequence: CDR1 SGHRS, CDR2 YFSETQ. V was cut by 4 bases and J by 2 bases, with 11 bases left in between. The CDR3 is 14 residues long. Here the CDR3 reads CASSVRMNTDTQYF. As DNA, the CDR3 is TGCGCCAGCAGCGTCAGGATGAACACAGATACGCAGTATTTT.

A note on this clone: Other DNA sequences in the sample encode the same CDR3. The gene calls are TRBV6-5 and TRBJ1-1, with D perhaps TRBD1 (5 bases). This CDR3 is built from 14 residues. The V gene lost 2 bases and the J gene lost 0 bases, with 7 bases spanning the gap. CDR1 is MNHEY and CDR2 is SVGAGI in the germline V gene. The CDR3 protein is CASSYGRVNTEAFF. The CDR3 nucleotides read TGTGCCAGCAGTTACGGCAGGGTGAACACTGAAGCTTTCTTT.

The CDR3 region has the DNA TGTGCCAGCAGCCCCCGGGGGGCACGGGGCTACACCTTC. This sequence encodes CASSPRGARGYTF. The chain has TRBV7-9 and TRBJ1-2; weak D call: TRBD1 (6 bases). The V and J ends lost 5 bases and 8 bases respectively, with 15 bases between them. The CDR3 runs to 13 residues. Germline CDR1 is SEHNR and CDR2 is FQNEAQ (reference sequence).

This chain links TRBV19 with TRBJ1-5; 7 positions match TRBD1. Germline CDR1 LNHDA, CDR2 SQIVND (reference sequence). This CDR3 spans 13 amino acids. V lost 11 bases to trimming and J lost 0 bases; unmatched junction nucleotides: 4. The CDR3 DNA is TGTGCCGGGGGACAGTATAGCAATCAGCCCCAGCATTTT. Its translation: CAGGQYSNQPQHF.

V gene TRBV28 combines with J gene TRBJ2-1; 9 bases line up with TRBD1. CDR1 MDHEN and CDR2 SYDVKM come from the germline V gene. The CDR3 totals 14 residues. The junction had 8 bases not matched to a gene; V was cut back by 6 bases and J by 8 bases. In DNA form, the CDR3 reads TGTGCCAGCAGGCCGGACAGGGGTTTGGATGAGCAGTTCTTC. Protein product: CASRPDRGLDEQFF.

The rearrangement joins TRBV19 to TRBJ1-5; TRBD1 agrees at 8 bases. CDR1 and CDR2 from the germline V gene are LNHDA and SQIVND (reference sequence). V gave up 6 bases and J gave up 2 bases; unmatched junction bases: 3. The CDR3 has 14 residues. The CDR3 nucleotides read TGTGCCAGTAGGGCAGGGGGCGGCAATCAGCCCCAGCATTTT. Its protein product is CASRAGGGNQPQHF.